Below, 4 T cell receptor beta chains from the same sample are listed, as sequenced in a study of cytomegalovirus exposure and HLA in healthy donors. Produced via immunoSEQ multiplex PCR; TCRdb's table is partial and in-frame only. Of 60,000 to 75,000 clones in the sample, approximately 96% were seen once. Sequencing was carried out using PBMCs. All receptors come from a man younger than 30 in good health and CMV-seronegative.

The chain joins TRBV28 to TRBJ2-1; 9 bases fit TRBD2. The trim removed 1 base at V and 7 bases at J, leaving 8 bases unmatched. The germline V gene has CDR1 MDHEN and CDR2 SYDVKM. CDR3 size: 16 residues. Here the CDR3 reads CASSLFGTSRRNEQFF. The CDR3 DNA follows: TGTGCCAGCAGTTTATTCGGGACTAGCAGGAGGAATGAGCAGTTCTTC. The whole variable domain, remainder taken from reference TRBV28 and TRBJ2-1, is DVKVTQSSRYLVKRTGEKVFLECVQDMDHENMFWYRQDPGLGLRLIYFSYDVKMKEKGDIPEGYSVSREKKERFSLILESASTNQTSMYLCASSLFGTSRRNEQFFGPGTRLTVL.

This rearrangement joins TRBV18 to TRBJ2-1; D ambiguous. Germline CDR1 KGHSH, CDR2 LQKENI. CDR3 length: 12 amino acids. V was shortened by 3 bases and J by 7 bases, with 7 bases between the two germline ends. The CDR3 region is CASSPSRNEQFF. The CDR3 nucleotides read TGTGCCAGCTCACCGAGTCGTAATGAGCAGTTCTTC.

The rearrangement links TRBV4-3 to TRBJ2-2; weak D call: TRBD1 (5 bases). The V and J ends lost 8 bases and 5 bases respectively, with 15 bases between them. CDR1 is LGHNA, CDR2 YSLEER, per germline. This CDR3 region has 14 residues. The CDR3 protein is CASALTALTGELFF. The CDR3 region has the DNA TGCGCCAGCGCACTGACAGCGCTTACCGGGGAGCTGTTTTTT.

The chain carries TRBV2 and TRBJ2-1; 10 nucleotides agree with TRBD2. The germline V gene encodes CDR1 SNHLY and CDR2 FYNNEI. The trim removed 6 bases at V and 5 bases at J, leaving 10 bases unmatched. CDR3 length: 16 amino acids. The CDR3 DNA reads as TGTGCCAGCAGAGACAGATGGACTAGCGGCAACAATGAGCAGTTCTTC. Translated: CASRDRWTSGNNEQFF.